Listed below are T cell receptor beta chains from one sample, sequenced in a study of T cells after yellow fever vaccination. TCRdb processed the 5' RACE reads anew with MiXCR; each CDR3 protein has one entry. The repertoire holds around 500,000 distinct CDR3 sequences, with about a fifth as singletons. The input for sequencing was PBMCs, taken more than 20 days after the first yellow fever vaccination. These receptors came from a man younger than 30 who received the YFV17D yellow fever vaccine. Each CDR3 is given with its conserved first and last residue. Each record gives: clone size, D gene, V gene, J gene, CDR3 DNA, CDR3 protein. A D gene is named only where the DNA matches it firmly. The size entry is marked missing in some rows and otherwise reads once, few, many or a size class.

few,NA,TRBV12-3/TRBV12-4,TRBJ2-7,TGTGCCAGCAGTTTATTAGGCAGGGGAGACTACGAGCAGTACTTC,CASSLLGRGDYEQYF
NA,NA,TRBV4-3,TRBJ1-4,TGCGCCAGCAGCCAAGAGGGGTTTGAAAAACTGTTTTTT,CASSQEGFEKLFF
few,NA,TRBV4-3,TRBJ1-3,TGCGCCAGCAGCCCCCGGGGGAGCAGGTCAGACACCATATATTTT,CASSPRGSRSDTIYF
NA,TRBD1,TRBV25-1,TRBJ2-7,TGTGCCAGCAGTGAAGGGGGACAGGGCTACGAGCAGTACTTC,CASSEGGQGYEQYF
NA,TRBD2,TRBV7-8,TRBJ2-1,TGTGCCAGCAGCGTCGGGGGGTTAGGGGTTAAAAACGATGAGCAGTTCTTC,CASSVGGLGVKNDEQFF
few,TRBD1,TRBV18,TRBJ2-3,TGTGCCAGCTCACCGCCTTCCCGGGACAGGGGCACAGATACGCAGTATTTT,CASSPPSRDRGTDTQYF
NA,TRBD1,TRBV5-1,TRBJ1-1,TGCGCCAGCAGCTCGAATAGTGACAGGGGAGTGTACACTGAAGCTTTCTTT,CASSSNSDRGVYTEAFF
NA,NA,TRBV12-3/TRBV12-4,TRBJ2-3,TGTGCCAGCAGTTTCGGTCTGGTGGGCACAGATACGCAGTATTTT,CASSFGLVGTDTQYF
few,NA,TRBV4-2,TRBJ2-5,TGTGCCAGCAGCCAAGAAGGTGGCGGTAGCGAGGAGACCCAGTACTTC,CASSQEGGGSEETQYF
NA,NA,TRBV19,TRBJ1-1,TGTGCCAGTAGTAGAACCTCTACAGGTACTGAAGCTTTCTTT,CASSRTSTGTEAFF
NA,NA,TRBV4-3,TRBJ1-6,TGCGCCAGCAGCCATCGAGGGGTTTCACCCCTCCACTTT,CASSHRGVSPLHF
few,TRBD2,TRBV4-2,TRBJ2-5,TGTGCCAGCAGTAGCGGGGGACAAGAGACCCAGTACTTC,CASSSGGQETQYF
NA,TRBD2,TRBV20-1,TRBJ2-7,TGCAGTGCTAGAGAGACTAGCGGGGGGGGGTTCTACGAGCAGTACTTC,CSARETSGGGFYEQYF
few,TRBD1,TRBV9,TRBJ2-1,TGTGCCAGCAGCGTAGCAAACAGGGGATATGGTGAGCAGTTCTTC,CASSVANRGYGEQFF
NA,TRBD2,TRBV29-1,TRBJ2-7,TGCAGCGTGGCCGGGGGGGGGGCCTACGAGCAGTACTTC,CSVAGGGAYEQYF
few,NA,TRBV7-9,TRBJ2-1,TGTGCCAGCAGCTTCGGGCAGGGGCGCTACAATGAGCAGTTCTTC,CASSFGQGRYNEQFF
few,NA,TRBV4-3,TRBJ2-5,TGCGCCAGCAGCCAAGGGGCCGTTTACCAAGAGACCCAGTACTTC,CASSQGAVYQETQYF
NA,TRBD1,TRBV4-2,TRBJ2-5,TGTGCCAGCAGCGGACAGGGGATCCAGACCCAGTACTTC,CASSGQGIQTQYF
NA,TRBD2,TRBV24-1,TRBJ2-3,TGTGCCACCAGTGACGGACTAGGATATACGCAGTATTTT,CATSDGLGYTQYF
NA,TRBD1,TRBV6-2/TRBV6-3,TRBJ2-2,TGTGCCACCGAGCCCCTGGACAGGGGTGGGTCCGGGGAGCTGTTTTTT,CATEPLDRGGSGELFF
NA,NA,TRBV4-1,TRBJ1-2,TGCGCCAGCAGCCAAGTTGGACAGAAAGCGTCAAACTATGGCTACACCTTC,CASSQVGQKASNYGYTF
few,NA,TRBV7-9,TRBJ1-1,TGTGCCAGCACCAGGGGAAACACTGAAGCTTTCTTT,CASTRGNTEAFF
few,TRBD1,TRBV3-1,TRBJ2-5,TGTGCCAGCAGCCAGCCTAGACAGGGGGCGGCAGGCAGGAAGGAGACCCAGTACTTC,CASSQPRQGAAGRKETQYF
few,NA,TRBV29-1,TRBJ1-3,TGCAGCGTAGGCCCGGGGGCTGGAAACACCATATATTTT,CSVGPGAGNTIYF
few,NA,TRBV19,TRBJ1-2,TGTGCCAGTCGACATTCCCCGACAGGTGGCTATGGCTACACCTTC,CASRHSPTGGYGYTF
many,NA,TRBV5-1,TRBJ2-3,TGCGCCAGCGGGTCAGGGGCCGTTGGCCCAGATACGCAGTATTTT,CASGSGAVGPDTQYF
many,NA,TRBV30,TRBJ2-7,TGTGCCTGGGGGGACGCCTACGAGCAGTACTTC,CAWGDAYEQYF
NA,NA,TRBV7-3,TRBJ1-6,TGTGCCAGCAGTCATGGGACGTGGAATTCACCCCTCCACTTT,CASSHGTWNSPLHF
NA,TRBD2,TRBV7-6,TRBJ2-5,TGTGCCAGCAGCTTAGAAGCGGGGGGGTCCGGAACCCAGTACTTC,CASSLEAGGSGTQYF
few,TRBD1,TRBV9,TRBJ2-5,TGTGCCAGCAGCGAGGGACAGGGCAAAGAGACCCAGTACTTC,CASSEGQGKETQYF
NA,NA,TRBV10-3,TRBJ2-3,TGTGCCGCTGCGGGGGCCTCTACTAGCACAGATACGCAGTATTTT,CAAAGASTSTDTQYF
NA,TRBD1,TRBV4-3,TRBJ2-2,TGCGCCAGCAGCCAAGAGACAGGGCACGGGGAGCTGTTTTTT,CASSQETGHGELFF
few,TRBD1,TRBV5-1,TRBJ1-2,TGCGCCAGCAGCGCAAGAACAGGGGGCGTAAACTATGGCTACACCTTC,CASSARTGGVNYGYTF
NA,TRBD2,TRBV7-2,TRBJ2-5,TGTGCCAGCAGCTTCCAGACTAGCGGGGGGGAGACCCAGTACTTC,CASSFQTSGGETQYF
NA,TRBD1,TRBV4-1,TRBJ2-5,TGCGCCAGCAGCCAAGGTGGGACAGGTTCCCAAGAGACCCAGTACTTC,CASSQGGTGSQETQYF
few,TRBD2,TRBV5-6,TRBJ2-2,TGTGCCAGCAGCTTGTGGCCCCTAGCGGGGCGGGAGGAGCTGTTTTTT,CASSLWPLAGREELFF
NA,TRBD1,TRBV20-1,TRBJ1-4,TGCAGTGCTAGAGATCAGGGGCAGGGGGGTGAAAAACTGTTTTTT,CSARDQGQGGEKLFF